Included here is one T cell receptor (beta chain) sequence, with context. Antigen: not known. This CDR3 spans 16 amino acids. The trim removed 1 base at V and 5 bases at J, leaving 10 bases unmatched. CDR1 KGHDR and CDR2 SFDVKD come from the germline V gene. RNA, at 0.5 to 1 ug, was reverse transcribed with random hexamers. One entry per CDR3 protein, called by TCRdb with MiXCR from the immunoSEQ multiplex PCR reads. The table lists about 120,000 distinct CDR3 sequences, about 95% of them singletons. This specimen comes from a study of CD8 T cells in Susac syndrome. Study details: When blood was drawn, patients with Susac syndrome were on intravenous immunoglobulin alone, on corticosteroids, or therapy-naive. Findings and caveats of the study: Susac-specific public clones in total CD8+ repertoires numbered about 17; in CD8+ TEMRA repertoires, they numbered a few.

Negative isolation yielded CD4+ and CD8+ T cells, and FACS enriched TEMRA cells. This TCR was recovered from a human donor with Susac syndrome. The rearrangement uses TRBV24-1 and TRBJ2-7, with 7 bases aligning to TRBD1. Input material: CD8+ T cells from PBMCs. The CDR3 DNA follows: TGTGCCACCAGTGATTTACCCTGGGGGACAGACAACGAGCAGTACTTC. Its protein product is CATSDLPWGTDNEQYF.